This is a list of T cell receptor beta chains from one sample in a study of T cells after yellow fever vaccination. Via MiXCR, TCRdb re-called the 5' RACE reads, giving one row per CDR3 protein. This sample has more than 25,000 distinct CDR3 sequences, with over 5.5% found just once. The source material was PBMCs, either bulk or a sorted T-cell subset (CD4+, CD8+, memory, or dextramer-sorted; not recorded which), sampled on the day of the yellow fever booster vaccination. The receptors were sampled from a man aged 25 to 45 who received the YFV17D yellow fever vaccine. CDR3s include the opening cysteine and the closing phenylalanine or tryptophan. Fields, in order: D gene, J gene, V gene, clone size, CDR3 DNA, CDR3 protein. D genes are given only for firm matches. Clone size appears in some rows only: once, few, many, or a class for an expanded clone.

d_gene: -; j_gene: TRBJ2-7; v_gene: TRBV25-1; abundance: -; CDR3nt: TGTGCCAGCAGTGAAATGTCTGGGCGAGGTACGCAGTACTTC; CDR3aa: CASSEMSGRGTQYF
d_gene: -; j_gene: TRBJ2-2; v_gene: TRBV28; abundance: -; CDR3nt: TGTGCCAGCAGTCCAATCTCGATATCAGTCACCGGGGAGCTGTTTTTT; CDR3aa: CASSPISISVTGELFF
d_gene: TRBD1; j_gene: TRBJ2-4; v_gene: TRBV6-2/TRBV6-3; abundance: medium-sized; CDR3nt: TGTGCCAGCAGAAATAACAACGAGGACAGGACCGGGGACATTCAGTACTTC; CDR3aa: CASRNNNEDRTGDIQYF
d_gene: -; j_gene: TRBJ1-3; v_gene: TRBV5-4; abundance: few; CDR3nt: TGTGCCAGCAGCTTAACAGGGGGAAACACCATATATTTT; CDR3aa: CASSLTGGNTIYF
d_gene: TRBD2; j_gene: TRBJ2-5; v_gene: TRBV7-3; abundance: few; CDR3nt: TGTGCCAGCAGCTCAGCGGGAGGTTTTCAAGAGACCCAGTACTTC; CDR3aa: CASSSAGGFQETQYF
d_gene: -; j_gene: TRBJ2-1; v_gene: TRBV20-1; abundance: many; CDR3nt: TGCAGTGCTAGAGTTCCTCCACTAGCCTATGAGCAGTTCTTC; CDR3aa: CSARVPPLAYEQFF
d_gene: TRBD2; j_gene: TRBJ2-3; v_gene: TRBV4-1; abundance: -; CDR3nt: TGCGCCAGCAGCCAAGTAAGAGCGGGATGGCCAGATACGCAGTATTTT; CDR3aa: CASSQVRAGWPDTQYF
d_gene: -; j_gene: TRBJ2-2; v_gene: TRBV11-2; abundance: many; CDR3nt: TGTGCCAGCAGTGAGACGGATTCGAACACCGGGGAGCTGTTTTTT; CDR3aa: CASSETDSNTGELFF
d_gene: -; j_gene: TRBJ2-7; v_gene: TRBV28; abundance: many; CDR3nt: TGTGCCAGCAGTTTCCAAAAGATCTACGAGCAGTACTTC; CDR3aa: CASSFQKIYEQYF
d_gene: -; j_gene: TRBJ2-1; v_gene: TRBV7-9; abundance: many; CDR3nt: TGTGCCAGCACGGGTGATTACAATGAGCAGTTCTTC; CDR3aa: CASTGDYNEQFF
d_gene: TRBD1; j_gene: TRBJ1-1; v_gene: TRBV27; abundance: many; CDR3nt: TGTGCCAGCAGTTTCCGAAATACAGGGGGCAAGGTCACTGAAGCTTTCTTT; CDR3aa: CASSFRNTGGKVTEAFF
d_gene: -; j_gene: TRBJ2-3; v_gene: TRBV29-1; abundance: many; CDR3nt: TGCAGCGTTGAACACCAAGCGCAGTATTTT; CDR3aa: CSVEHQAQYF
d_gene: -; j_gene: TRBJ2-1; v_gene: TRBV4-1; abundance: many; CDR3nt: TGCGCCAGCAACCTAGCGACGGACCGAACCTACAATGAGCAGTTCTTC; CDR3aa: CASNLATDRTYNEQFF
d_gene: TRBD2; j_gene: TRBJ2-3; v_gene: TRBV9; abundance: few; CDR3nt: TGTGCCAGCAGCCCTACGACTAGCGGGCTGGATACGCAGTATTTT; CDR3aa: CASSPTTSGLDTQYF
d_gene: -; j_gene: TRBJ2-5; v_gene: TRBV7-9; abundance: many; CDR3nt: TGTGCCAGCAACATCGGTGGGGACGTGGAGAAAGAGACCCAGTACTTC; CDR3aa: CASNIGGDVEKETQYF
d_gene: TRBD2; j_gene: TRBJ2-1; v_gene: TRBV11-2; abundance: many; CDR3nt: TGTGCCAGCAGCTTAGGGCTAGCGGGCTACAATGAGCAGTTCTTC; CDR3aa: CASSLGLAGYNEQFF
d_gene: TRBD1; j_gene: TRBJ2-1; v_gene: TRBV29-1; abundance: many; CDR3nt: TGCAGCGTTGTGGGGGACAGGAACTACAATGAGCAGTTCTTC; CDR3aa: CSVVGDRNYNEQFF
d_gene: TRBD2; j_gene: TRBJ2-7; v_gene: TRBV29-1; abundance: -; CDR3nt: TGCAGCGCGAGGACTAGCGGGAACGAGCAGTACTTC; CDR3aa: CSARTSGNEQYF
d_gene: TRBD1; j_gene: TRBJ2-5; v_gene: TRBV5-4; abundance: many; CDR3nt: TGTGCCAGCAGCCTACAGGGGGCTGAAGAGACCCAGTACTTC; CDR3aa: CASSLQGAEETQYF
d_gene: -; j_gene: TRBJ1-1; v_gene: TRBV4-3; abundance: many; CDR3nt: TGCGCCAGCAGCCAAGGCACTGAAGCTTTCTTT; CDR3aa: CASSQGTEAFF
d_gene: -; j_gene: TRBJ1-2; v_gene: TRBV6-5; abundance: -; CDR3nt: TGTGCCAGCAGTTACTCCGTCTACGGAACAGGGCAAGGCGGCGGCTACACCTTC; CDR3aa: CASSYSVYGTGQGGGYTF
d_gene: -; j_gene: TRBJ2-3; v_gene: TRBV5-6; abundance: few; CDR3nt: TGTGCCAGCAGCAGGGGGGAGGCCACAGATACGCAGTATTTT; CDR3aa: CASSRGEATDTQYF
d_gene: TRBD2; j_gene: TRBJ2-7; v_gene: TRBV27; abundance: many; CDR3nt: TGTGCCAGCAGTTCACGCCCCCCCCGGACTAGCGAGAATTACGAGCAGTACTTC; CDR3aa: CASSSRPPRTSENYEQYF
d_gene: -; j_gene: TRBJ2-1; v_gene: TRBV6-2/TRBV6-3; abundance: many; CDR3nt: TGTGCCAGCGCTGAGGGAGCCTCCTACAATGAGCAGTTCTTC; CDR3aa: CASAEGASYNEQFF
d_gene: TRBD2; j_gene: TRBJ2-4; v_gene: TRBV29-1; abundance: -; CDR3nt: TGCAGCGCCGCGCGGGGAGGGATTCAGTACTTC; CDR3aa: CSAARGGIQYF
d_gene: -; j_gene: TRBJ2-5; v_gene: TRBV7-3; abundance: -; CDR3nt: TGTGCCAGCAGTCCCTCCGGGACACAAGAGACCCAGTACTTC; CDR3aa: CASSPSGTQETQYF
d_gene: -; j_gene: TRBJ1-5; v_gene: TRBV20-1; abundance: -; CDR3nt: TGCTGCTGGGGGGTCGAGCCCCAGCATTTT; CDR3aa: CCWGVEPQHF
d_gene: -; j_gene: TRBJ2-7; v_gene: TRBV6-5; abundance: -; CDR3nt: TGTGCCAGCAGTTGCTCGATACCGTCGACGGGGAAAGGTTACGAGCAGTACTTC; CDR3aa: CASSCSIPSTGKGYEQYF
d_gene: -; j_gene: TRBJ2-7; v_gene: TRBV7-6; abundance: many; CDR3nt: TGTGCCAGCAGCTTAGAAAGGGTGCCAGGCTACGAGCAGTACTTC; CDR3aa: CASSLERVPGYEQYF
d_gene: TRBD2; j_gene: TRBJ2-1; v_gene: TRBV11-2; abundance: many; CDR3nt: TGTGCCAGCAGCTTAGTCTCATTAACCGGGACTAGCGCTTACAATGAGCAGTTCTTC; CDR3aa: CASSLVSLTGTSAYNEQFF
d_gene: TRBD1; j_gene: TRBJ1-1; v_gene: TRBV19; abundance: -; CDR3nt: TGTGCCAGTAGTGACAGGGGAGGGACTGAAGCTTTCTTT; CDR3aa: CASSDRGGTEAFF
d_gene: -; j_gene: TRBJ2-1; v_gene: TRBV10-2; abundance: many; CDR3nt: TGCGCCAGCAGTTTGGGCTACTACAATGAGCAGTTCTTC; CDR3aa: CASSLGYYNEQFF
d_gene: -; j_gene: TRBJ2-5; v_gene: TRBV7-2; abundance: many; CDR3nt: TGTGCCAGCAGCTCACAGACACAAGAGACCCAGTACTTC; CDR3aa: CASSSQTQETQYF
d_gene: -; j_gene: TRBJ2-1; v_gene: TRBV14; abundance: many; CDR3nt: TGTGCCAGCAACCAGGACTTCGGGGGTGAGCAGTTCTTC; CDR3aa: CASNQDFGGEQFF
d_gene: TRBD2; j_gene: TRBJ2-1; v_gene: TRBV29-1; abundance: many; CDR3nt: TGCAGCGTTGGGGAGGGACCGGCCGGAGAGCAGTTCTTC; CDR3aa: CSVGEGPAGEQFF
d_gene: -; j_gene: TRBJ1-4; v_gene: TRBV7-2; abundance: few; CDR3nt: TGTGCCAGCAGCCATTGGTCCGGGCTTGTTAATGAAAAACTGTTTTTT; CDR3aa: CASSHWSGLVNEKLFF
d_gene: TRBD1; j_gene: TRBJ1-5; v_gene: TRBV6-5; abundance: many; CDR3nt: TGTGCCAGCAGTTACGGGACAGGGGTCCGAGGGCAGCCCCAGCATTTT; CDR3aa: CASSYGTGVRGQPQHF
d_gene: TRBD2; j_gene: TRBJ2-1; v_gene: TRBV20-1; abundance: many; CDR3nt: TGCAGTGCTTGGACTAGCGGACGTTGGTACAATGAGCAGTTCTTC; CDR3aa: CSAWTSGRWYNEQFF
d_gene: -; j_gene: TRBJ2-1; v_gene: TRBV5-4; abundance: few; CDR3nt: TGTGCCAGCAGCCGGGACCGGGCGGGGAATGAGCAGTTCTTC; CDR3aa: CASSRDRAGNEQFF
d_gene: TRBD2; j_gene: TRBJ2-1; v_gene: TRBV18; abundance: few; CDR3nt: TGTGCCAGCTCCCCAAGAGAGACTAGCCTGGGAGGGTACAATGAGCAGTTCTTC; CDR3aa: CASSPRETSLGGYNEQFF
d_gene: TRBD1; j_gene: TRBJ2-7; v_gene: TRBV6-1; abundance: -; CDR3nt: TGTGCCAGCAAAACTAAGCCGGGACAGGGTCCTTACGAGCAGTACTTC; CDR3aa: CASKTKPGQGPYEQYF
d_gene: -; j_gene: TRBJ2-7; v_gene: TRBV20-1; abundance: many; CDR3nt: TGCAGTGCTAGATTTTCCTACGAGCAGTACTTC; CDR3aa: CSARFSYEQYF
d_gene: -; j_gene: TRBJ1-6; v_gene: TRBV11-2; abundance: many; CDR3nt: TGTGCCAGCAGCTTAGGGAGCCTTAATTCACCCCTCCACTTT; CDR3aa: CASSLGSLNSPLHF
d_gene: TRBD2; j_gene: TRBJ2-5; v_gene: TRBV29-1; abundance: -; CDR3nt: TGCAGCGTTGTGCTGGGACTAGCGGACCAAGAGACCCAGTACTTC; CDR3aa: CSVVLGLADQETQYF
d_gene: -; j_gene: TRBJ1-2; v_gene: TRBV12-3/TRBV12-4; abundance: -; CDR3nt: TGTGCCAGCAGTTCTGACAGCCCGGGCCTCTATGGCTACACCTTC; CDR3aa: CASSSDSPGLYGYTF
d_gene: TRBD2; j_gene: TRBJ2-1; v_gene: TRBV4-1; abundance: many; CDR3nt: TGCGCCAGCAGCCAAGATCTAGCGGGAGGTCTAGAGCAGTTCTTC; CDR3aa: CASSQDLAGGLEQFF
d_gene: TRBD2; j_gene: TRBJ2-2; v_gene: TRBV19; abundance: many; CDR3nt: TGTGCCAGTAGTACCTCAGGACTAGCGGAGTTCCCCGGGGAGCTGTTTTTT; CDR3aa: CASSTSGLAEFPGELFF
d_gene: -; j_gene: TRBJ1-2; v_gene: TRBV12-3/TRBV12-4; abundance: many; CDR3nt: TGTGCCAGCAGGGGCAGGGAGGCCTATGGCTACACCTTC; CDR3aa: CASRGREAYGYTF
d_gene: TRBD2; j_gene: TRBJ2-7; v_gene: TRBV5-1; abundance: few; CDR3nt: TGCGCCAGCCGTAGACTAGCGGAAGGAACCTACGAGCAGTACTTC; CDR3aa: CASRRLAEGTYEQYF
d_gene: -; j_gene: TRBJ1-5; v_gene: TRBV6-2/TRBV6-3; abundance: few; CDR3nt: TGTGCCAGCAGTTACAACGAGTGGGGCAATCAGCCCCAGCATTTT; CDR3aa: CASSYNEWGNQPQHF
d_gene: TRBD2; j_gene: TRBJ2-7; v_gene: TRBV10-3; abundance: many; CDR3nt: TGTGCCATCACCCCGGGACTAGCGGGACTGGGATTATACGAGCAGTACTTC; CDR3aa: CAITPGLAGLGLYEQYF
d_gene: -; j_gene: TRBJ2-1; v_gene: TRBV28; abundance: -; CDR3nt: TGTGCCAGCAGCCCTGTGGCCCTCTCCTTTTCTTACGATGAGCAGTTCTTC; CDR3aa: CASSPVALSFSYDEQFF
d_gene: -; j_gene: TRBJ1-1; v_gene: TRBV6-2/TRBV6-3; abundance: many; CDR3nt: TGTGCCAGCAGTCGGTGGACTGCTGCCGGGGACACTGAAGCTTTCTTT; CDR3aa: CASSRWTAAGDTEAFF
d_gene: -; j_gene: TRBJ2-5; v_gene: TRBV19; abundance: few; CDR3nt: TGTGCCAGTAGTATCCAGGGGCTGAGACAAGAGACCCAGTACTTC; CDR3aa: CASSIQGLRQETQYF
d_gene: -; j_gene: TRBJ1-1; v_gene: TRBV20-1; abundance: -; CDR3nt: TGCAGTGCAAAACAGCAAACCCAGGCTTTCTTT; CDR3aa: CSAKQQTQAFF
d_gene: -; j_gene: TRBJ1-6; v_gene: TRBV5-1; abundance: -; CDR3nt: TGCGCCAGCAGCTTGGGGAATTCACCCCTCCACTTT; CDR3aa: CASSLGNSPLHF
d_gene: TRBD2; j_gene: TRBJ2-7; v_gene: TRBV7-2; abundance: -; CDR3nt: TGTGCCAGCAGCGGAGCGGGGCTTTACGAGCAGTACTTC; CDR3aa: CASSGAGLYEQYF
d_gene: -; j_gene: TRBJ2-1; v_gene: TRBV6-5; abundance: medium-sized; CDR3nt: TGTGCCAGCAGTCCCCCCCTAGGGGAGCAGTTCTTC; CDR3aa: CASSPPLGEQFF
d_gene: -; j_gene: TRBJ2-3; v_gene: TRBV5-1; abundance: many; CDR3nt: TGCGCCAGCAGCTTGGCCGGGACTCGAAGCACAGATACGCAGTATTTT; CDR3aa: CASSLAGTRSTDTQYF
d_gene: TRBD1; j_gene: TRBJ2-5; v_gene: TRBV5-1; abundance: many; CDR3nt: TGCGCCAGCAGCCTCGGGACAGGGCTAGAGACCCAGTACTTC; CDR3aa: CASSLGTGLETQYF